This T cell receptor (beta chain) came from a study of regulatory T cells in long-lasting Graves disease. The time point is: newly diagnosed GD, antithyroid drugs for less than 3 months. The TCR library was prepared using RNA isolated from PBMCs. iRepertoire HTBI primers and Arm-PCR of CDR3 regions built TCR beta libraries. TCRdb redid the calling of the multiplex PCR reads with MiXCR, one entry per CDR3 protein. Counted here are around 450,000 distinct CDR3 sequences, roughly 15% occurring once; the ten biggest clones make up 12%. Trimming removed 7 bases at V and 1 base at J, with 13 bases between. CDR1 and CDR2 from the germline V gene are MNHNS and SASEGT. The CDR3 spans 14 residues. This sample also belongs to another study, concerning T cells in Graves' hyperthyroidism and ophthalmopathy.

J is TRBJ1-1 and V is TRBV6-1; TRBD1 is a possible D gene (6 bases). The sequence derives from a man aged 35 to 55 with Graves disease. Specimen: peripheral blood mononuclear cells (PBMCs), collected at new diagnosis, from a patient treated with antithyroid drugs. The CDR3 loop reads CASIRTGQNTEAFF. DNA of the CDR3: TGTGCCAGCATTCGAACGGGACAGAACACTGAAGCTTTCTTT.